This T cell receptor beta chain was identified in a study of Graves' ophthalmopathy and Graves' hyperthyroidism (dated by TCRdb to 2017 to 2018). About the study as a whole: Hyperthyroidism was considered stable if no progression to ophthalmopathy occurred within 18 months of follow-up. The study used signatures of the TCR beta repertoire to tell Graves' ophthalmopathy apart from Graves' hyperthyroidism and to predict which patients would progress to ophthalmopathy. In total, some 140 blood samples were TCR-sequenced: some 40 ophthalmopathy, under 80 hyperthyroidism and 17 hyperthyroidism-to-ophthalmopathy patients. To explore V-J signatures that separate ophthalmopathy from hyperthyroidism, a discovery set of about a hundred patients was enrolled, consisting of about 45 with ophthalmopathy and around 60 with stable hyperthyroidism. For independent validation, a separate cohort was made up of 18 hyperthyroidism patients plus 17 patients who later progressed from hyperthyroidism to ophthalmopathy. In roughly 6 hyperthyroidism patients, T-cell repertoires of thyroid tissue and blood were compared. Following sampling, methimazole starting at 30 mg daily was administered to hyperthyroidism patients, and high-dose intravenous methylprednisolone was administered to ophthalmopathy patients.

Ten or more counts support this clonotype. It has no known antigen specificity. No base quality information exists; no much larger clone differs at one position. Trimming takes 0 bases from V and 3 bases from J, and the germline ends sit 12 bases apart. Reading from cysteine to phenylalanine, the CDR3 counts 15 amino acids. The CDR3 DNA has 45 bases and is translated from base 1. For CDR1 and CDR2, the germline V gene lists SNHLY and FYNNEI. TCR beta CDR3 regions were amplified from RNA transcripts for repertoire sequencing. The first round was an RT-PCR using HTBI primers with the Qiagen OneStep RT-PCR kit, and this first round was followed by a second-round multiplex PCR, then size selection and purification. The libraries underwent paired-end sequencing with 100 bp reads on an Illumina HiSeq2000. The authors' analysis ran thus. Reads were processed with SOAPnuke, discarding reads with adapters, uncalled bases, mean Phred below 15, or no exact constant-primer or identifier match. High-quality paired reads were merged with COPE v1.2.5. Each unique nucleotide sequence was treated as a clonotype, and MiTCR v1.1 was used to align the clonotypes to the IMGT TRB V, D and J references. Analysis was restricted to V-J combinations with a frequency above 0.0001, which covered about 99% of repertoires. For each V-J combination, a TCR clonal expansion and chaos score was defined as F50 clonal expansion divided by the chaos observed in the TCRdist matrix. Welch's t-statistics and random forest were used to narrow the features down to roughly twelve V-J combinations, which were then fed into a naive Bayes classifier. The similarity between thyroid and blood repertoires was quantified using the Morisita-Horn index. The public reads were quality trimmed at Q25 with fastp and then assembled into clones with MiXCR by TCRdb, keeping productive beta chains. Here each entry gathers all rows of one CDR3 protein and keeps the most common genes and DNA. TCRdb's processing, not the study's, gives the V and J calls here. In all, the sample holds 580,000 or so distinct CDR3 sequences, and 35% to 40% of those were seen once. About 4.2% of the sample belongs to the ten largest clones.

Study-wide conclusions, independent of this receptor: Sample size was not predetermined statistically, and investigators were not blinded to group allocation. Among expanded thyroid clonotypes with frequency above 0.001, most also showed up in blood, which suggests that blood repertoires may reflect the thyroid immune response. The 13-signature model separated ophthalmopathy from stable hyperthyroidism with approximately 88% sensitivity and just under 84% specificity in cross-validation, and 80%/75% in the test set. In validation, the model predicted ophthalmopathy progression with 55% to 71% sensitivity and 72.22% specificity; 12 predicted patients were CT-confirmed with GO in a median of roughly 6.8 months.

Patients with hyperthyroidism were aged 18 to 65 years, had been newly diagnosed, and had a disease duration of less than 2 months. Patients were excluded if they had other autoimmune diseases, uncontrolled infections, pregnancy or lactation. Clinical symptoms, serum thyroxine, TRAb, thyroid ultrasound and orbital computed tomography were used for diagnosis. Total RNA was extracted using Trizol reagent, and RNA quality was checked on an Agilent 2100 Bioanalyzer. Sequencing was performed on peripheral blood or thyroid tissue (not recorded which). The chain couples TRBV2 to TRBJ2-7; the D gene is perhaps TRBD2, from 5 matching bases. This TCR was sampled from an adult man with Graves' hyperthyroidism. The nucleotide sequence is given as TGTGCCAGCAGTGAAGCTCCGGCGGCGGGCTACGAGCAGTACTTC. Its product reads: CASSEAPAAGYEQYF.